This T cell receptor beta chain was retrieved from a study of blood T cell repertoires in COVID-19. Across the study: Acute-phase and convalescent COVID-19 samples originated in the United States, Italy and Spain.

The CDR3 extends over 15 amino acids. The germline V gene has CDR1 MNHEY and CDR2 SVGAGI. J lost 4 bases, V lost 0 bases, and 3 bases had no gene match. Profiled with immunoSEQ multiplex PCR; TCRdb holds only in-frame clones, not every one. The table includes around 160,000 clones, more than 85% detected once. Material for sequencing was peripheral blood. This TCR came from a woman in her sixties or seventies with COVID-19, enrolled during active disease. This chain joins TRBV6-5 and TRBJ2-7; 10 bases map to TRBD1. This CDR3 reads CASSYSGTGEYEQYF. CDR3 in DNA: TGTGCCAGCAGTTACTCCGGGACAGGGGAGTACGAGCAGTACTTC.